This T cell receptor beta chain was recovered during a study of T cell responses to AZD1222 COVID-19 vaccine. Study-level findings and limits: Repertoire collection took place solely once the T cell response had peaked.

Method: immunoSEQ multiplex PCR; TCRdb's copy keeps in-frame clones and lacks some. Of nearly 95,000 clones in the sample, roughly 90% were seen once. A single count supports this clone. Its antigen is currently unknown. The source was peripheral blood, collected on day 0 of AZD1222 vaccination. This TCR derives from an adult in good health.

In nucleotides, the CDR3 is TGTGCCAGCAGCTCCGGACAGAGTTCGAGGATTCATGGCTACACCTTC. Protein sequence: CASSSGQSSRIHGYTF. The chain joins TRBV7-2 to TRBJ1-2; D is possibly TRBD1 (6 bases). The germline V gene has CDR1 SGHTA and CDR2 FQGNSA. The ends were cut back, 4 bases at V and 6 bases at J, with 21 bases in the middle. The CDR3 extends over 16 amino acids. Full variable domain (missing parts from reference TRBV7-2 and TRBJ1-2): GAGVSQSPSNKVTEKGKDVELRCDPISGHTALYWYRQSLGQGLEFLIYFQGNSAPDKSGLPSDRFSAERTGGSVSTLTIQRTQQEDSAVYLCASSSGQSSRIHGYTFGSGTRLTVV.